The 11 T cell receptor beta chains below come from one sample, sequenced in a study of blood T cell repertoires in COVID-19. Profiling relied on immunoSEQ multiplex PCR, and the TCRdb table lists in-frame clones only, not all of them. The data hold about 170,000 clones, with about four fifths observed a single time. Material: peripheral blood. The receptors were gathered from a woman aged 70-85 years with acute or convalescent COVID-19.

The V gene is TRBV6-6, the J gene TRBJ2-3; D perhaps matches TRBD2 (6 bases). The V gene's germline CDR1 is MNHNY and CDR2 SVGAGI (reference sequence). The CDR3 is made up of 14 amino acids. Between the trimmed V and J ends, which lost 4 bases and 10 bases, there was a span of 18 bases. For the CDR3, the DNA is TGTGCCAGCAGTTCGACTAGTTCCGCAGGTGCGCAGTATTTT. This codes for CASSSTSSAGAQYF.

The rearrangement links TRBV9 to TRBJ2-2; weak D call: TRBD1 (6 bases). The CDR3 extends over 17 amino acids. Trimming took off 0 bases at V and 7 bases at J, with 19 bases between the two ends. Germline lookup yields CDR1 SGDLS and CDR2 YYNGEE. The CDR3 bases are TGTGCCAGCAGCGTAGACGGGAACAGGGAAGTGGGCGGGGAGCTGTTTTTT. This sequence encodes CASSVDGNREVGGELFF.

The chain recombines TRBV28 with TRBJ1-1; D unclear. This CDR3 is 12 amino acids long. The V gene's germline CDR1 is MDHEN and CDR2 SYDVKM. V lost 4 bases and J 0 bases, leaving 3 bases between the germline ends. The CDR3 loop reads CASSSVNTEAFF. The CDR3 coding sequence is TGTGCCAGCAGTTCAGTGAACACTGAAGCTTTCTTT.

This clone was seen a few times. The rearrangement uses TRBV28 and TRBJ1-2; TRBD1 matches at 10 bases. The CDR3 sequence is 14 residues long. Germline V gene data show CDR1 as MDHEN and CDR2 as SYDVKM. V was clipped by 6 bases and J by 4 bases; unmatched bases: 5. The CDR3 coding sequence is TGTGCCAGCAGCCAGGGACAGGGGTCCTATGGCTACACCTTC. Translating it yields CASSQGQGSYGYTF.

The rearrangement joins TRBV9 to TRBJ1-2, with 10 bases identical to TRBD1. Germline loops: CDR1 SGDLS, CDR2 YYNGEE. J gave up 8 bases and V 7 bases, and 5 bases lay outside the gene matches. This CDR3 region has 12 residues. This CDR3 reads CASSGQGNGYTF. The CDR3 nucleotides are TGTGCCAGCTCGGGACAGGGGAACGGCTACACCTTC.

J is TRBJ2-5 and V is TRBV24-1, with D unclear. The V gene lost 7 bases and the J gene lost 1 base, with 3 bases spanning the gap. This CDR3 spans 11 amino acids. In germline, CDR1 is KGHDR, CDR2 SFDVKD. This CDR3 reads CATSSQETQYF. The CDR3 DNA reads as TGTGCCACCAGCAGCCAAGAGACCCAGTACTTC.

This clone was seen once. J is TRBJ2-1 and V is TRBV29-1; D remains unclear. Trimming removed 1 base from V and 0 bases from J, with 16 bases in between. Germline V lookup: CDR1 SQVTM, CDR2 ANQGSEA. CDR3 length: 17 residues. CDR3 DNA: TGCAGCGTTGAAGGCCAGGTCAACACCTTCTCCTACAATGAGCAGTTCTTC. This translates into CSVEGQVNTFSYNEQFF.

This chain uses TRBV5-5 with TRBJ1-2; TRBD1 might be the D (6 bases). V was cut by 0 bases and J by 4 bases, with 13 bases left in between. The CDR3 runs 15 residues. Germline V lookup: CDR1 SGHKS, CDR2 YYEKEE (reference sequence). The CDR3 DNA reads as TGTGCCAGCAGCTTGGAGACAGGCAAAACCTATGGCTACACCTTC. Protein: CASSLETGKTYGYTF.

The sample holds one count of this clone. The chain has TRBV6-2 or TRBV6-3 and TRBJ2-7; 11 bases fit TRBD1. The trim removed 2 bases at V and 3 bases at J, leaving 9 bases unmatched. Per germline, CDR1 MNHEY and CDR2 SVGEGT. This CDR3 is built from 17 residues. The CDR3 sequence: CASSYRKTGTGGYEQYF. The DNA for the CDR3 is TGTGCCAGCAGTTACCGAAAAACCGGGACAGGGGGCTACGAGCAGTACTTC.

This chain links TRBV6-5 with TRBJ1-3; unclear D gene. Trimming shortened V by 8 bases and J by 0 bases, and 5 bases separated the two germline ends. CDR3 length: 12 amino acids. Looked up from germline, CDR1 is MNHEY and CDR2 is SVGAGI. This CDR3 is CASCSSGNTIYF. The CDR3 bases are TGTGCCAGCTGCAGCTCTGGAAACACCATATATTTT.

This chain uses TRBV29-1 with TRBJ2-3; 9 nucleotides match TRBD1. The CDR3 runs 15 residues. Looked up from germline, CDR1 is SQVTM and CDR2 is ANQGSEA. Trimming took 4 bases from V and 2 from J; bases not matched to a gene: 7. CDR3 in amino acids: CSVAGTGRDTDTQYF. CDR3 coding DNA: TGCAGCGTTGCCGGGACAGGGAGGGACACAGATACGCAGTATTTT.